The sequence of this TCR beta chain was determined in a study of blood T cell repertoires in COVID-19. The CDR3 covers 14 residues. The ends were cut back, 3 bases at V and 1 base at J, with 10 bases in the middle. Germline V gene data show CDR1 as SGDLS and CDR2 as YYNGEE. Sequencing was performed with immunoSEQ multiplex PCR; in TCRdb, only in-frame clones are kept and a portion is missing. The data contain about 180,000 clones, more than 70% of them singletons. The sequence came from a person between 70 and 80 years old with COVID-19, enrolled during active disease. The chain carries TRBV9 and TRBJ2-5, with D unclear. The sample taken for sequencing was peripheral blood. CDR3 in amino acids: CASSAGLSQETQYF. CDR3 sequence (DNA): TGTGCCAGCAGCGCAGGTTTAAGCCAAGAGACCCAGTACTTC.